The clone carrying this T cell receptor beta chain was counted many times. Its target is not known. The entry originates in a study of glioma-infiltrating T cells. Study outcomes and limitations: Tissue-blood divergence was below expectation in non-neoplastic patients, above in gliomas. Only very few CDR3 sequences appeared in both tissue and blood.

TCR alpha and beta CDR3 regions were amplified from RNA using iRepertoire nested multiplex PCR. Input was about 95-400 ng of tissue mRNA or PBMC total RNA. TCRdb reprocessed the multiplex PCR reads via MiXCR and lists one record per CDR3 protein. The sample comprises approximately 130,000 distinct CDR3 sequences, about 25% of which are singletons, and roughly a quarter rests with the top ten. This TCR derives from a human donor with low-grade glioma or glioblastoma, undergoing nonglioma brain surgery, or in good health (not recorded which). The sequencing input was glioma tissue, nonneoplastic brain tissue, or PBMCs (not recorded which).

The CDR3 nucleotides read TGTGCCAGTAGTATGGGAGAAGTCTATAGCAATCAGCCCCAGCATTTT. Translated: CASSMGEVYSNQPQHF. The rearrangement links TRBV19 to TRBJ1-5; D not certain. CDR1 is LNHDA and CDR2 is SQIVND in the germline V gene (reference sequence). The V end was cut by 3 bases, the J end by 0 bases, with 12 bases between. The CDR3 contains 16 residues.